The 3 T cell receptor beta chains in this list originate from one sample, sequenced in a study of T-cell reconstitution after alpha-beta-depleted transplantation in children. Unique molecular identifiers were incorporated during preparation of the TCRbeta library. TCRdb ran MiXCR on the PCR reads and lists one entry per CDR3 protein. Of around 440,000 distinct CDR3 sequences in the sample, roughly a tenth are singletons; the top ten hold around 2%. The sequencing used PBMCs, collected before TCRalphabeta/CD19-depleted stem cell transplant. The receptors shown here come from a child aged 2-15 years with inherited bone marrow failure, due to receive a stem cell transplant.

This clonotype was counted a few times. This sequence joins TRBV11-2 and TRBJ2-7, with 8 bases matching TRBD1. This CDR3 spans 14 amino acids. Germline loops: CDR1 SGHAT, CDR2 FQNNGV. Unmatched junction bases numbered 4, after V lost 4 bases and J lost 2 bases. CDR3 coding DNA: TGTGCCAGCAGCTCGACAGGGGTAACCTACGAGCAGTACTTC. Translating it yields CASSSTGVTYEQYF.

This clonotype was seen repeatedly, ten times or more. J is TRBJ1-6 and V is TRBV20-1; weak D call: TRBD1 (5 bases). V was cut by 4 bases and J by 7 bases, with 14 bases left in between. CDR3 size: 14 residues. From germline, CDR1 is DFQATT and CDR2 SNEGSKA (reference sequence). The CDR3 DNA reads TGCAGTGCTATATCGGGACCTGCGAATTCACCCCTCCACTTT. Its protein product is CSAISGPANSPLHF.

This clonotype was counted ten times or more. V is TRBV27 and J is TRBJ2-2, with D perhaps matching TRBD1 or TRBD2 (6 bases each). Germline V gene sequence: CDR1 MNHEY, CDR2 SMNVEV (reference sequence). The V and J ends lost 3 bases and 13 bases respectively, with 12 bases between them. The CDR3 is made up of 12 amino acids. Here the CDR3 reads CASSFRGGALFF. DNA of the CDR3: TGTGCCAGCAGTTTCAGGGGAGGCGCGCTGTTTTTT.